These T cell receptor beta chains were read from a single sample in a study of blood T cell repertoires in COVID-19. Assay: immunoSEQ multiplex PCR; the TCRdb copy retains only in-frame clones and omits some. The sample lists approximately 470,000 clones, approximately 85% occurring once. The sequenced material came from peripheral blood. The receptors were sampled from a human donor in a cohort sampled during active COVID-19. Both conserved end residues are part of each CDR3. The D gene is left open where the match is weak. Part of the rows lack a size; the others show once, few, many or a class for expanded clones.

CDR3aa: CASSEGRGEKLFF
CDR3nt: TGTGCCAGCAGTGAGGGTCGGGGGGAAAAACTGTTTTTT
abundance: NA
v_gene: TRBV6-1
d_gene: NA
j_gene: TRBJ1-4

CDR3aa: CATSRDWQGAADTQYF
CDR3nt: TGTGCCACCAGCAGAGATTGGCAGGGGGCTGCAGATACGCAGTATTTT
abundance: NA
v_gene: TRBV15
d_gene: TRBD1
j_gene: TRBJ2-3

CDR3aa: CASSLAKRSSYNEQFF
CDR3nt: TGTGCCAGCAGCTTAGCCAAGAGAAGCTCCTACAATGAGCAGTTCTTC
abundance: once
v_gene: TRBV11-3
d_gene: NA
j_gene: TRBJ2-1

CDR3aa: CASSLGQNYGYTF
CDR3nt: TGTGCCAGCAGCCTGGGACAGAACTATGGCTACACCTTC
abundance: NA
v_gene: TRBV5-6
d_gene: TRBD1
j_gene: TRBJ1-2

CDR3aa: CASSPDWGGNQPQHF
CDR3nt: TGCGCCAGCAGCCCTGACTGGGGCGGCAATCAGCCCCAGCATTTT
abundance: few
v_gene: TRBV5-1
d_gene: NA
j_gene: TRBJ1-5

CDR3aa: CASSPPLAHNEQFF
CDR3nt: TGTGCCAGCTCACCCCCGCTAGCGCACAATGAGCAGTTCTTC
abundance: NA
v_gene: TRBV18
d_gene: NA
j_gene: TRBJ2-1

CDR3aa: CATSRAWQRSGNTIYF
CDR3nt: TGTGCCACCAGCAGAGCGTGGCAGCGCTCTGGAAACACCATATATTTT
abundance: NA
v_gene: TRBV15
d_gene: NA
j_gene: TRBJ1-3

CDR3aa: CASSLAGEDYNEQFF
CDR3nt: TGCGCCAGCAGCTTAGCGGGGGAGGACTACAATGAGCAGTTCTTC
abundance: NA
v_gene: TRBV5-1
d_gene: TRBD2
j_gene: TRBJ2-1

CDR3aa: CASTSAGAEAGDTQYF
CDR3nt: TGTGCCAGCACATCGGCGGGAGCGGAAGCCGGGGATACGCAGTATTTT
abundance: NA
v_gene: TRBV28
d_gene: TRBD2
j_gene: TRBJ2-3

CDR3aa: CATSRVLAGLLSSYNEQFF
CDR3nt: TGTGCCACCAGCAGAGTGCTAGCGGGGCTCTTGAGCTCCTACAATGAGCAGTTCTTC
abundance: NA
v_gene: TRBV15
d_gene: TRBD2
j_gene: TRBJ2-1

CDR3aa: CASSLRVLAGSYEQYF
CDR3nt: TGTGCCAGCAGCTTAAGGGTCCTAGCGGGGTCCTACGAGCAGTACTTC
abundance: NA
v_gene: TRBV11-2
d_gene: TRBD2
j_gene: TRBJ2-7

CDR3aa: CASSTGTGSNYGYTF
CDR3nt: TGTGCCAGTAGTACCGGGACAGGGTCTAACTATGGCTACACCTTC
abundance: NA
v_gene: TRBV19
d_gene: TRBD1
j_gene: TRBJ1-2

CDR3aa: CASGLVSRGLAGPWVTTDTQYF
CDR3nt: TGTGCTAGTGGTTTGGTATCTCGAGGACTAGCAGGACCCTGGGTGACCACAGATACGCAGTATTTT
abundance: NA
v_gene: TRBV12-5
d_gene: TRBD2
j_gene: TRBJ2-3

CDR3aa: CASSLPGAPTDTQYF
CDR3nt: TGTGCCAGCAGCTTACCGGGAGCACCTACAGATACGCAGTATTTT
abundance: few
v_gene: TRBV7-8
d_gene: NA
j_gene: TRBJ2-3

CDR3aa: CASSREGGINEQFF
CDR3nt: TGTGCCAGCAGCCGGGAGGGGGGAATCAATGAGCAGTTCTTC
abundance: NA
v_gene: TRBV5-4
d_gene: TRBD2
j_gene: TRBJ2-1

CDR3aa: CASSPQGAYQPQHF
CDR3nt: TGTGCCAGCAGCCCTCAGGGGGCCTATCAGCCCCAGCATTTT
abundance: once
v_gene: TRBV3-1/TRBV3-2
d_gene: TRBD1
j_gene: TRBJ1-5

CDR3aa: CASSSYRGTGELFF
CDR3nt: TGTGCCAGCAGCTCCTACAGGGGAACCGGGGAGCTGTTTTTT
abundance: NA
v_gene: TRBV28
d_gene: TRBD1
j_gene: TRBJ2-2

CDR3aa: CASSPSTGSHEQYF
CDR3nt: TGCGCCAGCAGCCCCTCAACAGGATCCCACGAGCAGTACTTC
abundance: NA
v_gene: TRBV5-1
d_gene: NA
j_gene: TRBJ2-7

CDR3aa: CASTQDLGENYGYTF
CDR3nt: TGTGCCAGTACCCAAGATCTCGGGGAGAACTATGGCTACACCTTC
abundance: NA
v_gene: TRBV19
d_gene: NA
j_gene: TRBJ1-2

CDR3aa: CASSSLGVPNEQFF
CDR3nt: TGTGCCAGCAGTAGCCTCGGGGTCCCTAATGAGCAGTTCTTC
abundance: once
v_gene: TRBV6-5
d_gene: NA
j_gene: TRBJ2-1

CDR3aa: CASSQGQAAPYGYTF
CDR3nt: TGTGCCAGCAGCCAAGGACAGGCGGCCCCCTATGGCTACACCTTC
abundance: NA
v_gene: TRBV13
d_gene: TRBD1
j_gene: TRBJ1-2

CDR3aa: CASSKDCFYEQYF
CDR3nt: TGTGCCAGCAGCAAAGACTGCTTCTACGAGCAGTACTTC
abundance: NA
v_gene: TRBV21-1
d_gene: NA
j_gene: TRBJ2-7

CDR3aa: CAWSDGLDGQFF
CDR3nt: TGTGCCTGGAGTGACGGACTAGATGGGCAGTTCTTC
abundance: NA
v_gene: TRBV30
d_gene: TRBD2
j_gene: TRBJ2-1

CDR3aa: CASSPLLRGLNTDTQYF
CDR3nt: TGTGCCAGCTCACCACTTCTCAGGGGGTTGAACACAGATACGCAGTATTTT
abundance: NA
v_gene: TRBV18
d_gene: TRBD1
j_gene: TRBJ2-3

CDR3aa: CASSQQGAGFSPLHF
CDR3nt: TGTGCCAGCAGCCAGCAGGGGGCAGGCTTCTCACCCCTCCACTTT
abundance: NA
v_gene: TRBV3-1/TRBV3-2
d_gene: TRBD1
j_gene: TRBJ1-6

CDR3aa: CAGQDSRTEAFF
CDR3nt: TGTGCCGGCCAGGACAGTCGCACTGAAGCTTTCTTT
abundance: NA
v_gene: TRBV2
d_gene: NA
j_gene: TRBJ1-1

CDR3aa: CASSLDAGTASYNEQFF
CDR3nt: TGCGCCAGCAGCTTGGATGCCGGGACTGCTTCGTACAATGAGCAGTTCTTC
abundance: NA
v_gene: TRBV5-1
d_gene: NA
j_gene: TRBJ2-1